The rows below give T cell receptor beta chains drawn from one sample of a study of cytomegalovirus exposure and HLA in healthy donors. Produced via immunoSEQ multiplex PCR; TCRdb's table is partial and in-frame only. The table has under 150,000 clones, around 77% seen once. The sequenced sample was PBMCs. The receptors shown here come from a woman in her 30s in good health and CMV-seropositive. The CDR3 runs from the conserved cysteine through the conserved F or W. The D gene is left open where the match is weak. The size field is filled for only some rows; it gives once, few, many or a size class.

j_gene	d_gene	abundance	v_gene	CDR3aa	CDR3nt
TRBJ2-5	TRBD1	NA	TRBV6-5	CASSPGQFIQETQYF	TGTGCCAGCAGTCCGGGACAGTTTATCCAAGAGACCCAGTACTTC
TRBJ2-7	TRBD1	NA	TRBV9	CASSTGTGSPEQYF	TGTGCCAGCAGCACCGGGACAGGGTCTCCCGAGCAGTACTTC
TRBJ1-5	NA	NA	TRBV15	CATSTYNQPQHF	TGTGCCACCAGCACCTACAATCAGCCCCAGCATTTT
TRBJ2-1	TRBD1	few	TRBV5-5	CASSPWTGSSYNEQFF	TGTGCCAGCAGCCCGTGGACAGGGAGCTCCTACAATGAGCAGTTCTTC
TRBJ1-2	TRBD1	NA	TRBV19	CASNDGQGAFYGYTF	TGTGCCAGTAATGATGGACAGGGGGCTTTCTATGGCTACACCTTC
TRBJ2-5	TRBD2	NA	TRBV10-2	CASSDAGDVGGTQYF	TGCGCCAGCAGTGACGCGGGGGACGTAGGTGGGACCCAGTACTTC
TRBJ1-5	TRBD1	NA	TRBV27	CASSFGQGGNQPQHF	TGTGCCAGCAGTTTCGGACAGGGGGGAAATCAGCCCCAGCATTTT
TRBJ1-2	NA	NA	TRBV19	CAIEATSGGYGYTF	TGTGCCATTGAGGCGACTTCTGGCGGGTATGGCTACACCTTC
TRBJ2-3	TRBD2	NA	TRBV6-6	CASSQLAGDIDTQYF	TGTGCCAGCAGTCAACTAGCGGGAGATATAGATACGCAGTATTTT
TRBJ2-3	TRBD1	NA	TRBV18	CASSPRTGSTDTQYF	TGTGCCAGCTCACCTAGGACAGGATCCACAGATACGCAGTATTTT
TRBJ2-6	TRBD1	NA	TRBV19	CASVLGTGASGANVLTF	TGTGCCAGCGTACTAGGGACAGGGGCTTCTGGGGCCAACGTCCTGACTTTC
TRBJ2-1	TRBD2	NA	TRBV11-3	CASSLDLGGGSYNEQFF	TGTGCCAGCAGCTTAGATCTGGGGGGGGGCTCCTACAATGAGCAGTTCTTC
TRBJ2-5	NA	NA	TRBV11-2	CASRPTSGVETQYF	TGTGCCAGCAGACCCACCTCGGGGGTGGAGACCCAGTACTTC
TRBJ1-3	TRBD1	NA	TRBV19	CASSLAGTGYLPGNTIYF	TGTGCCAGTAGTTTGGCCGGGACAGGGTACCTCCCTGGAAACACCATATATTTT
TRBJ2-6	NA	NA	TRBV10-3	CAISSDRNSGANVLTF	TGTGCCATCAGCTCCGACAGAAACTCTGGGGCCAACGTCCTGACTTTC
TRBJ1-1	NA	NA	TRBV10-3	CAISARQTGMGTEAFF	TGTGCCATCAGTGCGAGACAGACTGGTATGGGCACTGAAGCTTTCTTT
TRBJ1-1	NA	NA	TRBV6-1	CASRPLWGDTEAFF	TGTGCCAGCAGACCTCTATGGGGGGACACTGAAGCTTTCTTT
TRBJ1-1	NA	few	TRBV19	CASSIRPDSSNTEAFF	TGTGCCAGTAGTATTCGTCCGGACAGCTCGAACACTGAAGCTTTCTTT
TRBJ2-3	TRBD2	few	TRBV9	CASSPGLHTDTQYF	TGTGCCAGCAGCCCGGGACTACACACAGATACGCAGTATTTT
TRBJ1-1	NA	NA	TRBV2	CASSGTTFTEAFF	TGTGCCAGCAGTGGAACGACTTTTACTGAAGCTTTCTTT
TRBJ2-2	NA	NA	TRBV4-1	CASSPYTGELFF	TGCGCCAGCAGCCCATACACCGGGGAGCTGTTTTTT
TRBJ1-6	NA	once	TRBV27	CASSSGTENSPLHF	TGTGCCAGCAGTTCCGGGACTGAGAATTCACCCCTCCACTTT
TRBJ2-7	NA	NA	TRBV11-3	CASTSSIESYEQYF	TGTGCCAGCACCTCGTCGATAGAATCCTACGAGCAGTACTTC
TRBJ1-4	NA	NA	TRBV5-6	CASSLKRNEKLFF	TGTGCCAGCAGCTTAAAGAGAAATGAAAAACTGTTTTTT
TRBJ1-1	NA	NA	TRBV11-3	CASSIQDTEAFF	TGTGCCAGCAGCATACAGGACACTGAAGCTTTCTTT
TRBJ1-3	NA	NA	TRBV30	CACSGSRGSTIYF	TGTGCCTGCTCCGGGTCCCGCGGTTCCACCATATATTTT
TRBJ2-2	TRBD2	few	TRBV9	CASSVVLLAGNTGELFF	TGTGCCAGCAGCGTAGTTTTGCTAGCGGGGAACACCGGGGAGCTGTTTTTT